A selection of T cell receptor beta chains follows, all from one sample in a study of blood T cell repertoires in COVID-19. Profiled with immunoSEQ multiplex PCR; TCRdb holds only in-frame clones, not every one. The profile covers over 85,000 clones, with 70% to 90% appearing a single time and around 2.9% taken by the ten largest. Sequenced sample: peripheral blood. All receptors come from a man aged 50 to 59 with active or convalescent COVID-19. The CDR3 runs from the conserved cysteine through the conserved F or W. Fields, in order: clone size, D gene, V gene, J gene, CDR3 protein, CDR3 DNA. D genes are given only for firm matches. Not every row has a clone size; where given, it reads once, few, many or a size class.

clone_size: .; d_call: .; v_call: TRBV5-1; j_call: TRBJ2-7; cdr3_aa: CASSWATQGQEQYF; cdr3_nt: TGCGCCAGCAGCTGGGCCACTCAAGGACAGGAGCAGTACTTC
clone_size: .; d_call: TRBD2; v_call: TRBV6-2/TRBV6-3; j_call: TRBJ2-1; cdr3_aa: CASSYPPSGGYNEQFF; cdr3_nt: TGTGCCAGCAGTTACCCCCCTAGCGGGGGATACAATGAGCAGTTCTTC
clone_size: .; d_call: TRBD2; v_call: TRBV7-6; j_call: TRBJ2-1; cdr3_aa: CASSLEGPGLAGAIEQFF; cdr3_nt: TGTGCCAGCAGCTTAGAGGGACCGGGACTAGCGGGGGCCATTGAGCAGTTCTTC
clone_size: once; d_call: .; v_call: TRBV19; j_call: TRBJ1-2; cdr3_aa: CASSRDTNYGYTF; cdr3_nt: TGTGCCAGTAGTCGGGACACTAACTATGGCTACACCTTC
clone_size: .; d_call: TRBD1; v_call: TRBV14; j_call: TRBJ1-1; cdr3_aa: CASRRQGSGTEAFF; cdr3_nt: TGTGCCAGCAGGCGACAGGGATCGGGCACTGAAGCTTTCTTT
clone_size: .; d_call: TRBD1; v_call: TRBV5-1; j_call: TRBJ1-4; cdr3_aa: CASSLSQGGKEKLFF; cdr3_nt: TGCGCCAGCAGCTTGTCGCAGGGGGGAAAAGAAAAACTGTTTTTT
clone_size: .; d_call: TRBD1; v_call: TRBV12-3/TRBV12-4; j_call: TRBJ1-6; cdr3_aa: CASSLDRDSPLHF; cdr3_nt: TGTGCCAGCAGTCTGGACAGGGATTCACCCCTCCACTTT
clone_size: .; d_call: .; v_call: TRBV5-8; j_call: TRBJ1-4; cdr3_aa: CASSLSAGKLFF; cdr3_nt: TGTGCCAGCAGCTTGTCCGCCGGAAAACTGTTTTTT
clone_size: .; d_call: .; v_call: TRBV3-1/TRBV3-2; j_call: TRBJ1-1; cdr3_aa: CASSQGGVTEAFF; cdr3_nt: TGTGCCAGCAGCCAAGGGGGAGTGACCGAAGCTTTCTTT
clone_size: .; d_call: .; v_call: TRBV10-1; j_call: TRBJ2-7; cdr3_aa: CASSEDTGSYEQYF; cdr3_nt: TGCGCCAGCAGTGAGGACACTGGATCCTACGAGCAGTACTTC
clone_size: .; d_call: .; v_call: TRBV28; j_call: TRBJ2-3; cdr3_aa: CASSLLGRSVPSTDTQYF; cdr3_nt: TGTGCCAGCAGTTTATTAGGCCGTAGCGTTCCTAGCACAGATACGCAGTATTTT
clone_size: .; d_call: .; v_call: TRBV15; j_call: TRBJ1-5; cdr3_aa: CATSAGLNQPQHF; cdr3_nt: TGTGCCACCAGCGCCGGGTTGAATCAGCCCCAGCATTTT
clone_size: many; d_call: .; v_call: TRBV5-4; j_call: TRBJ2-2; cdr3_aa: CASSPQTNTGELFF; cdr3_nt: TGTGCCAGCAGCCCCCAAACGAACACCGGGGAGCTGTTTTTT
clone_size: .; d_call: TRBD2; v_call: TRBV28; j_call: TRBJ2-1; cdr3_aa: CASNSAGGQYNEQFF; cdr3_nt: TGTGCCAGCAATTCGGCGGGGGGGCAATACAATGAGCAGTTCTTC
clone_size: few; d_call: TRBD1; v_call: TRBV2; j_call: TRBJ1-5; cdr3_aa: CASSLTGGVGQPQHF; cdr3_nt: TGTGCCAGCAGCTTGACAGGGGGCGTCGGTCAGCCCCAGCATTTT
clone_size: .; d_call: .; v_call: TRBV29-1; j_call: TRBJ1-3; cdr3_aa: CSVSDSVGNTIYF; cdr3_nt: TGCAGCGTTTCCGACTCAGTTGGAAACACCATATATTTT
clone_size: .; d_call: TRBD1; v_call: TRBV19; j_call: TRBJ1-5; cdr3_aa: CASRADRGGNQPQHF; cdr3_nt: TGTGCCAGTAGGGCGGACAGGGGTGGCAATCAGCCCCAGCATTTT